This T cell receptor beta chain originates from a study of blood T cell repertoires in COVID-19. Whole-study context: Spain, Italy and the United States supplied samples that represented acute and convalescent COVID-19. The cDNA or gDNA used as material had been derived from T cells, B-cell-depleted T cells, or PBMCs.

Original processing notes: Quantification of nucleated cells was approximated via reference gene primer amplification. Sequenced by immunoSEQ multiplex PCR; TCRdb stores in-frame clones only, minus some. V, J and clone size are taken as reported in that table, and D and trimming were inferred from the DNA itself. This table has about 120,000 clones, more than 75% appearing once. The V and J ends lost 1 base and 1 base, in that order; junction bases with no gene match: 5. The CDR3 is 15 amino acids. CDR1 is SGHRS and CDR2 is YFSETQ in the germline V gene. The chain joins TRBV5-1 to TRBJ2-7; 7 nucleotides align to TRBD1. The clonotype originates from a woman between 65 and 79 years old with acute or convalescent COVID-19. Source material: peripheral blood. The CDR3 loop reads CASSLPTGWSYEQYF. The DNA of the CDR3 is TGCGCCAGCAGCTTGCCGACAGGGTGGTCCTACGAGCAGTACTTC.